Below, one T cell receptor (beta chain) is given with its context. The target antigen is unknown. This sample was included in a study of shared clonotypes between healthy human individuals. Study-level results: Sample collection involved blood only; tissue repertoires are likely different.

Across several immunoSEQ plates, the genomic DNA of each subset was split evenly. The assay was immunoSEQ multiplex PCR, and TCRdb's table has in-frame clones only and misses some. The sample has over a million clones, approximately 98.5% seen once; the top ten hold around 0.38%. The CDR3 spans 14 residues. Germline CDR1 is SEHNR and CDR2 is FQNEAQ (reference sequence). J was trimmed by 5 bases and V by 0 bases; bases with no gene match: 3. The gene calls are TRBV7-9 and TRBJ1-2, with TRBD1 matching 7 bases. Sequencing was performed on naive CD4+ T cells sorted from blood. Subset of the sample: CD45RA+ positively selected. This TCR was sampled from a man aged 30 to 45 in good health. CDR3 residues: CASSLAGTEYGYTF. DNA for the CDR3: TGTGCCAGCAGCTTAGCAGGGACAGAGTATGGCTACACCTTC.